This T cell receptor (beta chain) was profiled in a study of vaccination and CD4 T cells after COVID-19. Study summary: Sampling after COVID took place at a median of about 91 days (range 35 to 161) following diagnosis. Sample collection from a few convalescent patients took place at day 14 and days 161 to 241 post-vaccination.

Study-level points and caveats: Counts of SARS-CoV-2-reactive clonotypes had a median that went from approximately 21 to 38, a nonsignificant change.

Notes on this clonotype: The antigen is undetermined.

TCRdb fed the PCR reads into MiXCR, producing one record per CDR3 protein. Counted here are more than 25,000 distinct CDR3 sequences, 45% to 50% occurring once; the ten biggest clones make up roughly 5%. With V trimmed by 5 bases and J by 7 bases, 10 bases remained unmatched. This CDR3 spans 15 amino acids. Germline V lookup: CDR1 MNHEY, CDR2 SMNVEV (reference sequence). Time point in this sample: late sampling 161 to 241 days after vaccination in a few convalescent patients. The specimen comprised CD4+ T cells from blood, sampled about 7 months after SARS-CoV-2 vaccination. This sequence joins TRBV27 and TRBJ1-2, with TRBD1 matching 10 bases. The TCR comes from a human donor who had recovered from COVID-19. The CDR3 sequence: CASSPDRGRVSGYTF. CDR3 nucleotide sequence: TGTGCCAGCAGTCCCGACAGGGGGCGTGTCTCTGGCTACACCTTC.